The next 10 T cell receptor beta chains were all read from a single sample in a study of T cell responses to AZD1222 COVID-19 vaccine. Repertoires were generated with immunoSEQ multiplex PCR, while TCRdb's copy carries only in-frame clones and drops some. This sample has about 140,000 clones, with 92% found just once. The specimen comprised peripheral blood, sampled on day 0 of AZD1222 vaccination. The origin of the receptors is an adult in good health.

The chain employs TRBV24-1 and TRBJ1-4; no clear D. The CDR3 spans 13 residues. Trimming pared 10 bases from V and 5 bases from J, leaving 13 bases between. Germline V gives CDR1 KGHDR, CDR2 SFDVKD. The CDR3 region has the DNA TGTGCCACTCGCGGCGCAGAAAATGAAAAACTGTTTTTT. Amino acids: CATRGAENEKLFF.

The chain links TRBV3-1 (or the pseudogene TRBV3-2) to TRBJ1-2, with 7 bases aligning to TRBD1. This CDR3 is built from 16 residues. With 0 bases clipped from V and 6 bases from J, the junction kept 10 bases outside the gene matches. Germline V gene data show CDR1 as LGHDT and CDR2 as YNNKEL (reference sequence). Here the CDR3 DNA reads TGTGCCAGCAGCCAAGATTTAGGGGGCGAAGTGGATGGCTACACCTTC. Translation: CASSQDLGGEVDGYTF.

This sequence joins TRBV10-3 and TRBJ2-7; possibly TRBD1 or TRBD2 for D (5 bases each). The CDR3 spans 14 residues. The V gene lost 0 bases and the J gene lost 3 bases, with 9 bases spanning the gap. Germline assignment: CDR1 ENHRY and CDR2 SYGVKD. CDR3 in amino acids: CAISESSGSYEQYF. CDR3 nucleotides: TGTGCCATCAGTGAGTCTTCAGGGAGCTACGAGCAGTACTTC.

The genes are TRBV7-9 and TRBJ2-5; D gene unclear. V was cut by 0 bases and J by 5 bases, with 19 bases left in between. The CDR3 spans 17 residues. From germline, CDR1 is SEHNR and CDR2 FQNEAQ (reference sequence). The DNA of the CDR3 is TGTGCCAGCAGCTTAGCCCGCCTGACGGTCTTGGCCGAGACCCAGTACTTC. Translated, it gives CASSLARLTVLAETQYF.

The chain joins TRBV12-3 or TRBV12-4 to TRBJ1-5, with 11 bases matching TRBD1. This CDR3 is built from 13 residues. V shed 6 bases and J 6 bases; nucleotides not matched to a gene: 1. The CDR3 region has the DNA TGTGCCAGCAGGGACAGGGGGCTTCAGCCCCAGCATTTT. It is translated as CASRDRGLQPQHF.

The chain combines TRBV4-1 with TRBJ2-1, with 9 bases aligning to TRBD1. V shed 2 bases and J 9 bases; nucleotides not matched to a gene: 14. This CDR3 contains 17 residues. Per germline, CDR1 MGHRA and CDR2 YSYEKL. This chain's CDR3 is CASSQTPQGAYGSEQFF. CDR3 DNA: TGCGCCAGCAGCCAAACTCCACAGGGGGCATATGGGAGTGAGCAGTTCTTC.

The chain is built from TRBV27 and TRBJ2-7; D possibly matches TRBD1 or TRBD2 (7 bases each). This CDR3 has 17 amino acids. V was trimmed by 4 bases and J by 7 bases, leaving 26 bases between them. Germline V gene data show CDR1 as MNHEY and CDR2 as SMNVEV (reference sequence). The CDR3: CASSSNLRGGPHSEQYF. CDR3 nucleotide sequence: TGTGCCAGCAGTTCCAACCTCAGGGGGGGACCGCATTCGGAGCAGTACTTC.

This chain joins TRBV7-2 and TRBJ1-1; 9 bases align to TRBD1. The CDR3 spans 14 residues. Per the germline V gene, CDR1 is SGHTA and CDR2 is FQGNSA. Trimming cost V 5 bases and J 6 bases; bases outside gene matches: 7. CDR3 DNA sequence: TGTGCCAGCAGCACCCACAGGGGGCTGGCTGAAGCTTTCTTT. Translation gives CASSTHRGLAEAFF.

The gene calls are TRBV14 and TRBJ2-5; D is tentatively TRBD1 or TRBD2 (5 bases each). With 0 bases removed from V and 3 bases from J, the gap between germline ends came to 17 bases. Germline loops: CDR1 SGHDN, CDR2 FVKESK. CDR3 length: 17 amino acids. CDR3 residues: CASSQDRFTGTEETQYF. The CDR3 nucleotides read TGTGCCAGCAGCCAAGATCGGTTTACGGGGACGGAAGAGACCCAGTACTTC.

The genes are TRBV6-5 and TRBJ1-5; 7 bases are a match to TRBD1. J gave up 0 bases and V 6 bases, and 5 bases lay outside the gene matches. Looked up from germline, CDR1 is MNHEY and CDR2 is SVGAGI. The CDR3 extends over 15 amino acids. The chain's CDR3 is CASRRGQYSNQPQHF. CDR3 in DNA: TGTGCCAGCAGACGGGGACAGTATAGCAATCAGCCCCAGCATTTT.